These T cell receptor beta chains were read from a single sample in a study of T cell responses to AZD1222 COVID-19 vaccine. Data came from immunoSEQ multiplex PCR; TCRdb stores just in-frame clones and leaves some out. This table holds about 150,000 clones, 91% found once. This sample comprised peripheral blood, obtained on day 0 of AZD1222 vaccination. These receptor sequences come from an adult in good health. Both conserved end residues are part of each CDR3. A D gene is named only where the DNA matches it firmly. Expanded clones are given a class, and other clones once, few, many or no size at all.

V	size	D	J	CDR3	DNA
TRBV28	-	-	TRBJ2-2	CASSLTGLNTGELFF	TGTGCCAGCAGTTTAACAGGCTTGAACACCGGGGAGCTGTTTTTT
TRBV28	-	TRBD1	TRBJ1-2	CASRPGTDYGYTF	TGTGCCAGCAGACCCGGGACAGACTATGGCTACACCTTC
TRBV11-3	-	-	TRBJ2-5	CASSLDASQETQYF	TGTGCCAGCAGCTTAGATGCTAGTCAGGAGACCCAGTACTTC
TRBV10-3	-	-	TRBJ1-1	CAISESGGTEAFF	TGTGCCATCAGTGAGTCTGGAGGGACTGAAGCTTTCTTT
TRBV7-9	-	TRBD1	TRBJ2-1	CASSPDRGRRNEQFF	TGTGCCAGCAGCCCAGACAGGGGACGTCGGAATGAGCAGTTCTTC
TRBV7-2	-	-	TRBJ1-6	CASSLAPQPLHF	TGTGCCAGCAGCTTAGCCCCGCAACCCCTCCACTTT
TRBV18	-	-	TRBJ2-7	CASSTGPGGIYEQYF	TGTGCCAGCTCAACAGGCCCGGGCGGGATCTACGAGCAGTACTTC
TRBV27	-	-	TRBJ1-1	CASSPRQFRPLGTEAFF	TGTGCCAGCAGTCCCCGACAATTCCGGCCGCTGGGCACTGAAGCTTTCTTT
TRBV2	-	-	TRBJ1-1	CASSTARSAEAFF	TGTGCCAGCAGTACAGCCAGAAGCGCTGAAGCTTTCTTT
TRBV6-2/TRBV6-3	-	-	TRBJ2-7	CASTPGASASSYEQYF	TGTGCCAGCACCCCCGGGGCTAGCGCGAGCTCCTACGAGCAGTACTTC
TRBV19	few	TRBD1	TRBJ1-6	CASEGQLSNSPLHF	TGTGCCAGCGAGGGACAGTTGTCTAATTCACCCCTCCACTTT
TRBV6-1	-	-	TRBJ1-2	CAIEPGVGGYTF	TGTGCCATTGAACCGGGGGTTGGCGGCTACACCTTC
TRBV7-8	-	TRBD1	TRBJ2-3	CASSRGGTGPFPRYF	TGTGCCAGCAGCCGCGGCGGGACAGGGCCTTTCCCTAGGTATTTT
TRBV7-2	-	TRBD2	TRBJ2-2	CASSYLGIAGTAGELFF	TGTGCCAGCAGCTATTTGGGGATAGCGGGAACTGCGGGGGAGCTGTTTTTT
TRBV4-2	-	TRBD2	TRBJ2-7	CASLPGGLNLGEQYF	TGTGCCAGCCTGCCGGGGGGGCTCAATTTGGGCGAGCAGTACTTC
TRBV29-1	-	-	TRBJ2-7	CSVAGTYDRYEQYF	TGCAGCGTTGCCGGGACTTATGATCGGTACGAGCAGTACTTC
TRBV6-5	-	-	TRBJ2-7	CASSYEAAGSYEQYF	TGTGCCAGCAGTTACGAAGCGGCCGGCTCCTACGAGCAGTACTTC
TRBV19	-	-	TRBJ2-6	CGTGPGANVLTF	TGTGGAACAGGGCCCGGGGCCAACGTCCTGACTTTC
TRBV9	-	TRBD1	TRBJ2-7	CASSGPGQSYEQYF	TGTGCCAGCAGCGGTCCGGGACAGAGCTACGAGCAGTACTTC
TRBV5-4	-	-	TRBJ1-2	CASSSEGYGYTF	TGTGCCAGCAGCTCGGAAGGCTATGGCTACACCTTC
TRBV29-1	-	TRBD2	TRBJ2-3	CSVDSPTSGSTDTQYF	TGCAGCGTTGATTCCCCAACTAGCGGCAGCACAGATACGCAGTATTTT
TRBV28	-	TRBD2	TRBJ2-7	CASSPAGAYEQYF	TGTGCCAGCAGTCCAGCGGGGGCCTACGAGCAGTACTTC
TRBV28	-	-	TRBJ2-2	CASSVEGTSNTGELFF	TGTGCCAGCAGTGTGGAAGGGACCTCGAACACCGGGGAGCTGTTTTTT
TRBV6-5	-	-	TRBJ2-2	CASSWPGELFF	TGTGCCAGCAGCTGGCCCGGGGAGCTGTTTTTT
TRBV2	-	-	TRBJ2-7	CASSSDGDYEQYF	TGTGCCAGCAGTTCGGACGGAGACTACGAGCAGTACTTC
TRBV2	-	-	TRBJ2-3	CASSRATSYTDTQYF	TGTGCCAGCAGTAGGGCTACGAGTTACACAGATACGCAGTATTTT
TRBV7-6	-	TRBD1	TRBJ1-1	CASRLQGAHTEAFF	TGTGCCAGCAGGCTCCAGGGGGCGCACACTGAAGCTTTCTTT
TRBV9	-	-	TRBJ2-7	CASSVAPGAPYEQYF	TGTGCCAGCAGCGTAGCTCCGGGGGCCCCCTACGAGCAGTACTTC
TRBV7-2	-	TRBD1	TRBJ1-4	CASSPLTGGNEKLFF	TGTGCCAGCAGCCCCCTGACAGGGGGAAATGAAAAACTGTTTTTT
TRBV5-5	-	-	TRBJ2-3	CASSLAILGGRTDTQYF	TGTGCCAGCAGCTTGGCCATTCTCGGGGGCAGGACAGATACGCAGTATTTT
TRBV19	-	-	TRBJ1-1	CASSSSGIMNTEAFF	TGTGCCAGTAGTTCTTCAGGGATCATGAACACTGAAGCTTTCTTT
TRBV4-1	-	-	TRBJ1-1	CASSQGTLPEAFF	TGCGCCAGCAGCCAAGGGACCCTCCCTGAAGCTTTCTTT
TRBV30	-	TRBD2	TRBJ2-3	CAWSGSFGGGPPDTQYF	TGTGCCTGGAGTGGAAGTTTTGGGGGAGGGCCGCCAGATACGCAGTATTTT
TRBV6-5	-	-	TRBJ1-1	CASSFDQNTEAFF	TGTGCCAGCAGCTTCGACCAAAACACTGAAGCTTTCTTT
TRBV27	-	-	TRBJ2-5	CASSLSASGETQYF	TGTGCCAGCAGTTTGTCGGCGTCCGGCGAGACCCAGTACTTC
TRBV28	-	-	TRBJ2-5	CASSFGSRGGLTETQYF	TGTGCCAGCAGTTTTGGTAGTAGGGGGGGCCTTACGGAGACCCAGTACTTC
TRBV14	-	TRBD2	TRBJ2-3	CASSQYGRALTDTQYF	TGTGCCAGCAGCCAATACGGGAGGGCTCTGACAGATACGCAGTATTTT
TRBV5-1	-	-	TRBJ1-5	CASSFRPNQPQHF	TGCGCCAGCAGCTTCCGACCTAATCAGCCCCAGCATTTT
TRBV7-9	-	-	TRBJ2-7	CASSLTATYEQYF	TGTGCCAGCAGCTTAACAGCTACCTACGAGCAGTACTTC
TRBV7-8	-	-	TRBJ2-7	CASSLDKLYEQYF	TGTGCCAGCAGCTTAGACAAGTTGTACGAGCAGTACTTC
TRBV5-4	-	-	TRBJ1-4	CASSLQATNEKLFF	TGTGCCAGCAGCTTACAGGCAACTAATGAAAAACTGTTTTTT
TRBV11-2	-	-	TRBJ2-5	CASSLGSGKETQYF	TGTGCCAGCAGCTTAGGGTCGGGGAAAGAGACCCAGTACTTC
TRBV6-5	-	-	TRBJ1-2	CASPSFPNYGYTF	TGTGCCAGCCCTTCTTTCCCTAACTATGGCTACACCTTC
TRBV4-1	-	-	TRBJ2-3	CASSQGWGAQDTQYF	TGCGCCAGCAGCCAAGGTTGGGGGGCCCAAGATACGCAGTATTTT
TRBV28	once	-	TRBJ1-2	CALQGNYGYTF	TGTGCCCTTCAGGGAAACTATGGCTACACCTTC
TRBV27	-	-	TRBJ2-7	CASSLTHSGSYEQYF	TGTGCCAGCAGTCTGACACATTCGGGCTCCTACGAGCAGTACTTC
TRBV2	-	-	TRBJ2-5	CASSFGDLETQYF	TGTGCCAGCAGTTTTGGGGATTTGGAGACCCAGTACTTC
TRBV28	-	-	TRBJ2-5	CASNQGRGKMETQYF	TGTGCCAGCAACCAAGGCCGGGGGAAGATGGAGACCCAGTACTTC